This record covers a single T cell receptor (beta chain). Antigen unknown. The authors built TCR beta libraries using iRepertoire HTBI primers and Arm-PCR of CDR3 regions. TCRdb reprocessed the multiplex PCR reads with MiXCR, giving one entry per CDR3 protein. The profile covers around 430,000 distinct CDR3 sequences, with 20% to 25% appearing a single time and about 12% taken by the ten largest. The time point was: persistent/refractory GD, antithyroid drugs over 5 years with positive TRAb. Isolated PBMC RNA provided the starting material for the TCR library. These data are taken from a study of regulatory T cells in long-lasting Graves disease. Study observations and caveats: It was in persistent disease that TRBV28, TRBJ1-2 and TRBJ2-5 were favored.

With 4 bases clipped from V and 6 bases from J, the junction kept 6 bases outside the gene matches. This CDR3 has 15 amino acids. Per germline, CDR1 MDHEN and CDR2 SYDVKM. This specimen consisted of peripheral blood mononuclear cells (PBMCs), obtained when the disease was refractory, from a patient treated with antithyroid drugs. The rearrangement joins TRBV28 to TRBJ2-1, with 10 bases identical to TRBD2. The TCR was taken from a female donor with Graves disease. CDR3: CASSYSGLAFNEQFF. The DNA of the CDR3 is TGTGCCAGCAGTTACTCGGGACTAGCGTTCAATGAGCAGTTCTTC.